This paragraph reports one T cell receptor beta chain. Its cognate antigen is unknown. The entry originates in a study of cytomegalovirus exposure and HLA in healthy donors. Findings of the study overall: Later analysis placed DRB1 highest and HLA-C lowest in TCR association rates, which differed by HLA locus.

The CDR3 sequence is 15 residues long. With V trimmed by 5 bases and J by 7 bases, 9 bases remained unmatched. CDR1 SGHRS and CDR2 YFSETQ come from the germline V gene. Primers included in the PCR were 60 Vbeta and 13 Jbeta primers. The method was immunoSEQ multiplex PCR; TCRdb's version includes in-frame clones alone and lacks a portion of them. The table has around 200,000 clones, around 79% seen once; the top ten hold 1.6%. This chain joins TRBV5-1 and TRBJ2-2; 9 nucleotides line up with TRBD1. The source material was PBMCs. The TCR was taken from a woman aged 18-35 years in good health and CMV-seronegative. As DNA, the CDR3 is TGCGCCAGCAGGGAAAACAGGGGGCCTGTCGGGGAGCTGTTTTTT. Translating gives CASRENRGPVGELFF.